This T cell receptor beta chain is drawn from a study of CD8+CD57+ T cells in acquired aplastic anemia (dated by TCRdb to between 2017 and 2018). At the level of the whole study: DNA extracted from sorted CD4+ and CD8+ cells had a mean of roughly 3.4 ug, with a range of roughly 0.18 to 27.4 ug. CD8+CD57+ expansion was defined as a frequency above the mean frequency observed in healthy subjects.

The investigation overall reported the following: Some 31 CD8+ CDR3 sequences were shared between patients and controls but appeared highly expressed in patients and within their immunodominant clones. Between patients and healthy controls, no significant difference in CD8+ Simpson's diversity was found (P=0.060).

Details on this clonotype: Its cognate antigen has yet to be identified. Base-call qualities are not available, and no considerably larger clone is one nucleotide away.

CDR1 and CDR2 are drawn from the germline V gene: ENHRY, SYGVKD. There are 13 amino acids in the CDR3, from cysteine to phenylalanine inclusive. Just the 39-base CDR3 DNA is kept, in frame starting at base 1. Cut back by 7 bases and 7 bases, the V and J ends lie 14 bases apart. Genomic DNA served as template for TCR beta VDJ combination and CDR3 sequence profiling. An Illumina HiSeq 2000 was used for TCR repertoire sequencing. On the authors' methods: Repertoire assessment relied on Simpson's diversity index, CDR3 size and DJ length profiles, and TRBV/TRBJ rearrangement plots. The most abundant DNA sequence in the deep sequencing data was taken as the immunodominant clone. CDR3 amino acid sequences were screened for sharing across subjects and were compared with published repertoires and the VDJdb database. In-frame beta chains were kept once TCRdb had trimmed the public reads at Q25 with fastp and called clones with MiXCR. One record per CDR3 amino acid sequence lists the most common genes and DNA. TCRdb's processing, not the study's, gives the V and J calls here. Across this sample there are some 150,000 distinct CDR3 sequences, with 71% seen only once. The ten biggest clones cover 35% to 60% of the sample.

Patients chosen for sequencing had shown expansion of CD8+CD57+ cells by flow cytometry. All patients had severe acquired aplastic anemia diagnosed by International Study of Aplastic Anemia and Agranulocytosis and Camitta criteria. Patients had received no therapy at the time of blood sampling. TCR repertoires of sorted CD4+ and CD8+ blood T cells from severe aplastic anemia patients and healthy subjects were deep-sequenced in the study. In the USA, patient enrollment took place under clinicaltrials.gov protocols 00001620, 01623167, 00001397, 00071045, 00081523 and 00961064. Ficoll-Paque density gradient centrifugation was used to isolate peripheral blood mononuclear cells. Before DNA extraction, CD4+ and CD8+ T cells were sorted with FACS or magnetic beads.

Sequencing used sorted CD4+, CD8+, or CD8+CD57+ T cells (not recorded which) from PBMCs. The TCR comes from a human donor with aplastic anemia. This receptor chain uses TRBV10-3 and TRBJ1-3; the D gene cannot be named for sure. The DNA sequence is given as TGTGCCATCAAAGAAACAGTTGTGAACACCATATATTTT. The resulting protein is CAIKETVVNTIYF.